The rows below give T cell receptor beta chains drawn from one sample of a study of early T cells in non-severe SARS-CoV-2 infection. One entry per CDR3 protein results from TCRdb running MiXCR on the 5' RACE reads. The sample shows 65,000 to 95,000 distinct CDR3 sequences, around 14% of them seen only once. Sequencing input: whole blood. The receptors were sampled from an adult who was a healthcare worker with PCR-confirmed SARS-CoV-2 infection or an uninfected control (not recorded which). Each CDR3 is given with its conserved first and last residue. The order of the fields is J gene, D gene, clone size, V gene, CDR3 DNA, CDR3 protein. The D gene is left open where the match is weak. Some rows mark clone size as missing; the rest say once, few, many or name a class of expanded clone.

J gene: TRBJ2-2; D gene: TRBD1; clone size: NA; V gene: TRBV5-1; CDR3 DNA: TGCGCCAGCAGTAAGGGACAGGGAAACACCGGGGAGCTGTTTTTT; CDR3 protein: CASSKGQGNTGELFF
J gene: TRBJ2-2; D gene: NA; clone size: many; V gene: TRBV7-3; CDR3 DNA: TGTGCCAGCAGCTCTAGTGCCGGGGGCGGGGAGCTGTTTTTT; CDR3 protein: CASSSSAGGGELFF
J gene: TRBJ1-2; D gene: NA; clone size: few; V gene: TRBV29-1; CDR3 DNA: TGCAGCGTTGAAGATCCCCGACACGGAGCTAACTATGGCTACACCTTC; CDR3 protein: CSVEDPRHGANYGYTF
J gene: TRBJ2-5; D gene: NA; clone size: NA; V gene: TRBV5-1; CDR3 DNA: TGCGCCAGCTCCCAACCGGGACGTCAAGAGACCCAGTACTTC; CDR3 protein: CASSQPGRQETQYF
J gene: TRBJ2-3; D gene: NA; clone size: NA; V gene: TRBV5-1; CDR3 DNA: TGCGCCAGCAGGCCGGACGGCCTCAGCACAGATACGCAGTATTTT; CDR3 protein: CASRPDGLSTDTQYF
J gene: TRBJ2-7; D gene: NA; clone size: NA; V gene: TRBV2; CDR3 DNA: TGTGCCACCGGGACCCGGGGAGAGCAGTACTTC; CDR3 protein: CATGTRGEQYF
J gene: TRBJ2-3; D gene: NA; clone size: few; V gene: TRBV28; CDR3 DNA: TGTGCCAGCAACCGCTGGACAGATACGCAGTATTTT; CDR3 protein: CASNRWTDTQYF
J gene: TRBJ1-5; D gene: NA; clone size: few; V gene: TRBV5-1; CDR3 DNA: TGCGCCAGCAGCTGGATTGGGGATCCGTATCAGCCCCAGCATTTT; CDR3 protein: CASSWIGDPYQPQHF
J gene: TRBJ1-3; D gene: NA; clone size: NA; V gene: TRBV5-1; CDR3 DNA: TGCGCCAGCAGCTTGGAGGCAGGGAAGTATACCGGAAACACCATATATTTT; CDR3 protein: CASSLEAGKYTGNTIYF
J gene: TRBJ2-1; D gene: TRBD2; clone size: few; V gene: TRBV30; CDR3 DNA: TGTGCCTGGAGACAACTAGGAGCGGGGGGTGTTGAGCAGTTCTTC; CDR3 protein: CAWRQLGAGGVEQFF
J gene: TRBJ2-3; D gene: NA; clone size: many; V gene: TRBV11-1; CDR3 DNA: TGTGCCAGCAGCTATCAAAGGCGAGATACGCAGTATTTT; CDR3 protein: CASSYQRRDTQYF
J gene: TRBJ2-3; D gene: NA; clone size: few; V gene: TRBV5-1; CDR3 DNA: TGCGCCAGCAGCTCTCTAGGTTGGGGCACAGATACGCAGTATTTT; CDR3 protein: CASSSLGWGTDTQYF
J gene: TRBJ2-7; D gene: TRBD2; clone size: NA; V gene: TRBV11-1; CDR3 DNA: TGTGCCAGCAGCTTGGCTAGCGGGGGGCTGTACGAGCAGTACTTC; CDR3 protein: CASSLASGGLYEQYF
J gene: TRBJ2-7; D gene: NA; clone size: NA; V gene: TRBV23-1; CDR3 DNA: TGCGCCAGCAGTCAATCGAAAGAATCCGGGACATCCCGCCACTACGAGCAGTACTTC; CDR3 protein: CASSQSKESGTSRHYEQYF